This T cell receptor beta chain was retrieved from a study of T cells of healthy individuals. This clonotype occurred a few times. One entry per CDR3 protein results from TCRdb running MiXCR on the 5' RACE reads. This table has more than 85,000 distinct CDR3 sequences, under 20% appearing once. V lost 5 bases and J lost 6, with 8 bases in between. Per germline, CDR1 DFQATT and CDR2 SNEGSKA (reference sequence). This CDR3 comprises 10 residues. The chain joins TRBV20-1 to TRBJ2-7; D call uncertain. This TCR was recovered from a human donor in good health. CDR3 sequence: CSAQYGEQYF. The DNA for the CDR3 is TGCAGTGCTCAGTATGGCGAGCAGTACTTC.